One and the same sample provided the 14 T cell receptor beta chains below, sequenced in a study of blood T cell repertoires in COVID-19. Only in-frame clones appear in the TCRdb table, and some are missing; sequencing was by immunoSEQ multiplex PCR. The sample contains more than 200,000 clones, 80% to 90% of which appear only once. The sample consisted of peripheral blood. The receptors derive from a woman older than 75 with acute or convalescent COVID-19.

The chain recombines TRBV5-6 with TRBJ1-1; TRBD1 matches 9 bases. The CDR3 has 17 residues. The germline CDR1 and CDR2 sequences are SGHDT and YYEEEE. Trimming took 3 bases from V and 0 from J; bases not matched to a gene: 9. The CDR3 is CASSWGTGPIMNTEAFF. The CDR3 DNA sequence: TGTGCCAGCAGCTGGGGGACAGGGCCAATCATGAACACTGAAGCTTTCTTT.

The chain employs TRBV19 and TRBJ2-2; D is perhaps TRBD1 (5 bases). The germline gives CDR1 LNHDA, CDR2 SQIVND (reference sequence). The CDR3 contains 12 residues. Trimming took 10 bases from V and 5 from J, leaving 11 bases between them. Here the CDR3 DNA reads TGTGCCACCTCCTCAGGGACCGGGGAGCTGTTTTTT. Translated: CATSSGTGELFF.

This clone was counted between two and nine times. This chain connects TRBV21-1 to TRBJ1-5; the table's D gene call, TRBD1, was not cross checked with the DNA. TRBV21-1 is a pseudogene locus. This CDR3 spans 17 amino acids. The CDR3 loop reads CASSADRDRNSNQPQHF. The CDR3 DNA follows: TGTGCCAGCAGCGCAGACAGGGATAGGAATAGTAATCAGCCCCAGCATTTT.

V usage is TRBV18 and J usage is TRBJ1-4; no definite D call. The CDR3 has 14 residues. CDR1 KGHSH and CDR2 LQKENI come from the germline V gene. Trimming shortened V by 2 bases and J by 0 bases, and 4 bases separated the two germline ends. In nucleotides, the CDR3 is TGTGCCAGCTCACCAGGAGCAACTAATGAAAAACTGTTTTTT. Translating gives CASSPGATNEKLFF.

The rearrangement links TRBV6-5 to TRBJ2-7; D perhaps matches TRBD2 (6 bases). The CDR3 has 14 amino acids. Trimming took 4 bases from V and 0 from J, leaving 10 bases between them. Germline V lookup: CDR1 MNHEY, CDR2 SVGAGI. CDR3 region: CASSSSGHSYEQYF. The CDR3 region has the DNA TGTGCCAGCAGTTCAAGCGGGCACTCCTACGAGCAGTACTTC.

The CDR3: CAWSVIWGEAYGYTF. The CDR3 DNA reads as TGTGCCTGGAGTGTGATTTGGGGGGAGGCCTATGGCTACACCTTC. This chain uses TRBV30 with TRBJ1-2; possible D gene TRBD1, 5 bases. V dropped 0 bases and J dropped 4 bases, with 15 bases sitting between them. The CDR3 is made up of 15 amino acids. CDR1 and CDR2 from the germline V gene are GTSNPN and SVGIG (reference sequence).

V usage is TRBV5-1 and J usage is TRBJ2-7, with 9 positions matching TRBD1. This CDR3 has 15 residues. V trimming: 4 bases; J trimming: 6 bases; junction bases outside the gene matches: 11. The V gene's germline CDR1 is SGHRS and CDR2 YFSETQ. CDR3 in DNA: TGCGCCAGCAGCCCCGGACAGGGGAGATTTGCCGAGCAGTACTTC. Protein sequence: CASSPGQGRFAEQYF.

The V call is TRBV7-2, the J call TRBJ1-2; 7 positions agree with TRBD1. Germline V gene data show CDR1 as SGHTA and CDR2 as FQGNSA. The CDR3 consists of 17 residues. The J segment lost 8 bases and the V segment lost 1 base, leaving 16 bases of the junction unmatched. The CDR3 sequence is CASSLGGPGQRTGGYTF. For the CDR3, the DNA is TGTGCCAGCAGCTTAGGAGGACCGGGACAGCGGACGGGAGGCTACACCTTC.

V usage is TRBV7-2 and J usage is TRBJ1-6; D not resolved. V lost 5 bases, J lost 3 bases, and 14 bases lay in between. The CDR3 is 16 amino acids. The V gene's germline CDR1 is SGHTA and CDR2 FQGNSA. The CDR3 here is CASSPQTGNYNSPLHF. The DNA for the CDR3 is TGTGCCAGCAGCCCCCAAACCGGGAACTATAATTCACCCCTCCACTTT.

The chain employs TRBV7-2 and TRBJ1-6, with D possibly being TRBD1 (6 bases). V dropped 3 bases and J dropped 5 bases, with 20 bases sitting between them. Germline CDR1 reads SGHTA; CDR2 reads FQGNSA. This CDR3 is 18 amino acids long. This CDR3 reads CASSFPAGGSGDNSPLHF. Written as DNA, the CDR3 is TGTGCCAGCAGCTTCCCGGCGGGGGGCTCTGGAGATAATTCACCCCTCCACTTT.

The chain recombines TRBV6-5 with TRBJ2-7; tentatively, D is TRBD2 (6 bases). Trimming shortened V by 2 bases and J by 1 base, and 6 bases separated the two germline ends. CDR3 length: 13 amino acids. The V gene's germline CDR1 is MNHEY and CDR2 SVGAGI. CDR3 residues: CASSYLASYEQYF. CDR3 bases: TGTGCCAGCAGTTACCTAGCGTCCTACGAGCAGTACTTC.

V is TRBV11-2 and J is TRBJ2-5; 9 bases line up with TRBD2. The CDR3 extends over 17 amino acids. V trimming: 1 base; J trimming: 5 bases; junction bases outside the gene matches: 11. Germline CDR1 and CDR2: SGHAT and FQNNGV. Here the CDR3 DNA reads TGTGCCAGCAGCTTAGCGGGGGTAGCGGGGGTTGCTGAGACCCAGTACTTC. Its protein is CASSLAGVAGVAETQYF.

The genes are TRBV11-2 and TRBJ1-3, with TRBD1 matching over 7 bases. The CDR3 loop spans 17 amino acids. V lost 4 bases and J lost 0; bases outside the gene matches: 9. Germline CDR1 SGHAT, CDR2 FQNNGV. In DNA, the CDR3 is TGTGCCAGCAGCTCCCGGACAGGCGTCGACTCTGGAAACACCATATATTTT. Translating gives CASSSRTGVDSGNTIYF.

The chain combines TRBV28 with TRBJ2-5; 10 nucleotides line up with TRBD2. Per the germline V gene, CDR1 is MDHEN and CDR2 is SYDVKM. This CDR3 is built from 16 residues. The ends lost 4 bases at V and 5 bases at J; junction bases unmatched: 10. The CDR3 DNA reads TGTGCCAGCAGTTCCTCGCTAGCGGGAGTCTGGGAGACCCAGTACTTC. Amino acids: CASSSSLAGVWETQYF.